One sample yielded the 9 T cell receptor beta chains listed below, sequenced in a study of OX40 agonist ivuxolimab in advanced cancers. Profiling relied on immunoSEQ multiplex PCR, and the TCRdb table lists in-frame clones only, not all of them. This sample has tens of thousands of clones, with approximately 84% found just once. The source material was CD4+ or CD8+ T cells sorted from blood, sampled in a trial of the OX40 agonist ivuxolimab. The receptor source for this set is an adult with an advanced solid tumor such as melanoma, head and neck, liver or kidney cancer.

The V gene is TRBV27, the J gene TRBJ2-5; D not resolved. V was clipped by 6 bases and J by 4 bases, with 15 bases between them. The germline V gene has CDR1 MNHEY and CDR2 SMNVEV (reference sequence). This CDR3 spans 14 amino acids. As DNA, the CDR3 is TGTGCCAGCAGAGCTTGGGTGCTTGGAGAGACCCAGTACTTC. Protein sequence: CASRAWVLGETQYF.

V gene TRBV20-1 combines with J gene TRBJ2-1; D uncertain. The germline V and J ends were trimmed by 1 base and 7 bases, with 5 bases remaining between them. Germline lookup yields CDR1 DFQATT and CDR2 SNEGSKA (reference sequence). The CDR3 is 11 amino acids. The CDR3 sequence: CSARGRNEQFF. The CDR3, as DNA: TGCAGTGCTAGAGGCCGTAATGAGCAGTTCTTC.

J is TRBJ2-7 and V is TRBV19; possibly TRBD2 for D (5 bases). V was shortened by 5 bases and J by 2 bases, with 19 bases between the two germline ends. CDR3 length: 16 amino acids. Germline V gives CDR1 LNHDA, CDR2 SQIVND (reference sequence). The CDR3 region has the DNA TGTGCCAGTAGTCCGGGGATCGACCTACCAACCTACGAGCAGTACTTC. This codes for CASSPGIDLPTYEQYF.

The chain has TRBV2 and TRBJ1-2; D remains unclear. This CDR3 has 12 amino acids. With 5 bases removed from V and 4 bases from J, the gap between germline ends came to 8 bases. Per the germline V gene, CDR1 is SNHLY and CDR2 is FYNNEI. CDR3 coding DNA: TGTGCCAGCAGTCAGGCAGGCTATGGCTACACCTTC. This encodes CASSQAGYGYTF.

The genes are TRBV5-8 and TRBJ2-7; 15 bases are a match to TRBD2. The CDR3 has 14 amino acids. Trimming removed 6 bases from V and 3 bases from J; junction bases left unmatched: 1. The germline V gene has CDR1 SGHTS and CDR2 YDEGEE. The chain's CDR3 is CASKGLAGGYEQYF. The CDR3 coding sequence is TGTGCCAGCAAGGGACTAGCGGGAGGCTACGAGCAGTACTTC.

The chain couples TRBV19 to TRBJ1-5; D is unclear. This CDR3 has 13 amino acids. V lost 8 bases and J 7 bases, leaving 15 bases between the germline ends. Germline V gene sequence: CDR1 LNHDA, CDR2 SQIVND (reference sequence). CDR3 sequence: CASGETLGQPQHF. CDR3 in DNA: TGTGCCAGTGGTGAGACCTTGGGGCAGCCCCAGCATTTT.

The chain couples TRBV15 to TRBJ2-1, with 13 nucleotides matching TRBD2. The germline gives CDR1 LNHNV, CDR2 YYDKDF (reference sequence). The CDR3 has 19 residues. Trimming took 0 bases from V and 1 from J; bases not matched to a gene: 6. Written as DNA, the CDR3 is TGTGCCACCAGCAGAGACCCCGGGACTAGCGGGGCGTCCTACAATGAGCAGTTCTTC. Translating gives CATSRDPGTSGASYNEQFF.

V gene TRBV28 combines with J gene TRBJ1-2, with TRBD1 as a possible D gene (5 bases). This CDR3 region has 15 residues. Per the germline V gene, CDR1 is MDHEN and CDR2 is SYDVKM. Between the trimmed V and J ends, which lost 4 bases and 2 bases, there was a span of 14 bases. The DNA for the CDR3 is TGTGCCAGCAGTTCGGCACCGACAGTCAACTATGGCTACACCTTC. This codes for CASSSAPTVNYGYTF.

The gene calls are TRBV19 and TRBJ1-5; TRBD1 matches at 12 bases. Germline loops: CDR1 LNHDA, CDR2 SQIVND (reference sequence). The CDR3 is made up of 17 amino acids. Trimming took 4 bases from V and 7 from J; bases not matched to a gene: 11. The CDR3 bases are TGTGCCAGTAGTACCGGAGCCGGGACAGGGGGCCGGCAGCCCCAGCATTTT. Translating it yields CASSTGAGTGGRQPQHF.